This passage covers 24 T cell receptor beta chains from one sample sequenced in a study of blood T cell repertoires in COVID-19. TCRdb's copy holds only in-frame clones and misses some; the assay was immunoSEQ multiplex PCR. The repertoire holds 200,000 to 250,000 clones, with 70% to 90% as singletons. Source material: PBMCs or T cells enriched from blood (not recorded which). All receptors come from a woman aged 40 to 50 with acute COVID-19.

V and J are TRBV2 and TRBJ1-1; no definite D call. Germline V gives CDR1 SNHLY, CDR2 FYNNEI. Trimming took off 7 bases at V and 7 bases at J, with 16 bases between the two ends. The CDR3 spans 13 residues. This CDR3 is CASTRQDAGEAFF. The CDR3 DNA reads as TGTGCCAGCACCAGGCAGGACGCGGGTGAAGCTTTCTTT.

V gene TRBV4-1 combines with J gene TRBJ1-1; a weak D match, TRBD1 (5 bases). The germline CDR1 and CDR2 sequences are MGHRA and YSYEKL. Trimming shortened V by 6 bases and J by 7 bases, and 9 bases separated the two germline ends. The CDR3 is 11 amino acids. The CDR3 sequence: CASRQTGEAFF. The CDR3 region has the DNA TGCGCCAGCAGGCAAACAGGTGAAGCTTTCTTT.

The chain has TRBV5-4 and TRBJ1-2; TRBD1 matches 9 bases. CDR3 length equals 14 residues. The germline CDR1 and CDR2 sequences are SGHNT and YYREEE (reference sequence). J was trimmed by 5 bases and V by 4 bases; bases with no gene match: 6. This CDR3 is CASSPIDRGYGYTF. The CDR3 DNA reads TGTGCCAGCAGCCCAATCGACAGGGGGTATGGCTACACCTTC.

This clone was seen once. V and J are TRBV18 and TRBJ2-3; 10 bases match TRBD2. CDR3 size: 16 residues. Germline trimming cut 6 bases from V and 4 bases from J; bases unmatched to any gene: 10. In germline, CDR1 is KGHSH, CDR2 LQKENI. The CDR3, as DNA: TGTGCCAGCTCGCAAGGAGCGGGGGGGCCATCAGATACGCAGTATTTT. It translates to CASSQGAGGPSDTQYF. Using reference TRBV18 and TRBJ2-3 for the parts outside the CDR3, the full variable domain is NAGVMQNPRHLVRRRGQEARLRCSPMKGHSHVYWYRQLPEEGLKFMVYLQKENIIDESGMPKERFSAEFPKEGPSILRIQQVVRGDSAAYFCASSQGAGGPSDTQYFGPGTRLTVL.

The chain employs TRBV5-1 and TRBJ1-1; 9 nucleotides line up with TRBD1. V lost 3 bases, J lost 0 bases, and 12 bases stayed unmatched. This CDR3 is built from 18 residues. The V gene's germline CDR1 is SGHRS and CDR2 YFSETQ. CDR3 loop: CASSSRGTGNLMNTEAFF. For the CDR3, the DNA is TGCGCCAGCAGCTCACGAGGGACAGGGAACCTCATGAACACTGAAGCTTTCTTT.

The CDR3 region is CASSSGQLETQYF. CDR3 in DNA: TGTGCCAGCAGCTCGGGACAGCTGGAGACCCAGTACTTC. The rearrangement links TRBV7-2 to TRBJ2-5; the match to TRBD1 covers 7 bases. The germline V gene has CDR1 SGHTA and CDR2 FQGNSA. CDR3 size: 13 residues. Losses at the gene ends were 4 bases for V and 5 bases for J; bases not matched to a gene: 4.

In this sample, this clone turned up once. The J gene is TRBJ1-1, the V gene TRBV30, with D perhaps matching TRBD1 (5 bases). The germline V gene encodes CDR1 GTSNPN and CDR2 SVGIG (reference sequence). CDR3 length: 13 residues. Trimming shortened V by 4 bases and J by 1 base, and 10 bases separated the two germline ends. Here the CDR3 reads CAWIPDRNTEAFF. The CDR3 nucleotides are TGTGCCTGGATCCCCGACAGGAACACTGAAGCTTTCTTT.

This chain links TRBV15 with TRBJ1-3; D gene unclear. This CDR3 is built from 13 residues. Germline lookup yields CDR1 LNHNV and CDR2 YYDKDF (reference sequence). Trimming took off 5 bases at V and 2 bases at J, with 7 bases between the two ends. The CDR3 DNA is TGTGCCACCAGCCCTGACACTGGAAACACCATATATTTT. It specifies CATSPDTGNTIYF.

This clone was counted between two and nine times. This rearrangement joins TRBV3-1 (or the pseudogene TRBV3-2) to TRBJ1-1; D may be TRBD1 (6 bases). The CDR3 is made up of 13 amino acids. CDR1 LGHDT and CDR2 YNNKEL come from the germline V gene (reference sequence). Between the trimmed V and J ends, which lost 5 bases and 5 bases, there was a span of 12 bases. CDR3 DNA: TGTGCCAGCAGCTTCAGGGGTTGGACTGAAGCTTTCTTT. This gives the protein CASSFRGWTEAFF.

This sequence joins TRBV9 and TRBJ1-6, with a weak D call TRBD1 (6 bases). The CDR3 consists of 16 residues. Trimming shortened V by 3 bases and J by 1 base, and 11 bases separated the two germline ends. The V gene's germline CDR1 is SGDLS and CDR2 YYNGEE. The CDR3 coding sequence is TGTGCCAGCAGCGAGGGAGGGGGATCCTATAATTCACCCCTCCACTTT. Its translation is CASSEGGGSYNSPLHF.

DNA of the CDR3: TGTGCCAGCAGCTCTGGGCCGGGACAGGTTCCGCAGTACGTC. It encodes CASSSGPGQVPQYV. The rearrangement joins TRBV7-8 to TRBJ2-7; TRBD1 matches at 8 bases. CDR1 is SGHVS, CDR2 FQNEAQ, per germline. There are 14 residues in the CDR3. V lost 4 bases and J lost 9; bases outside the gene matches: 11.

The J gene is TRBJ2-7, the V gene TRBV13, with a tentative D call TRBD1 (5 bases). The germline V and J ends were trimmed by 0 bases and 3 bases, with 9 bases remaining between them. CDR3 length: 14 amino acids. Germline V CDR1 and CDR2: PRHDT, FYEKMQ (reference sequence). The CDR3 loop is CASSLGQGGYEQYV. The CDR3, as DNA: TGTGCCAGCAGCTTAGGCCAGGGCGGCTACGAGCAGTACGTC.

This chain joins TRBV29-1 and TRBJ1-5; D might be TRBD1 (5 bases). CDR1 and CDR2 (germline): SQVTM, ANQGSEA. The length of the CDR3 is 14 residues. V was clipped by 5 bases and J by 2 bases, with 13 bases between them. The CDR3 sequence is CSVTTGLGNQPQHF. In nucleotides, the CDR3 is TGCAGCGTTACTACAGGCTTAGGCAATCAGCCCCAGCATTTT.

This chain uses TRBV2 with TRBJ1-1; 7 positions match TRBD1. The V segment lost 6 bases and the J segment 4 bases; nucleotides outside the gene matches: 8. CDR1 is SNHLY, CDR2 FYNNEI, per germline. This CDR3 is 14 amino acids long. The CDR3 sequence is CASSQGGAGTEAFF. The CDR3 nucleotides are TGTGCCAGCAGCCAAGGGGGCGCGGGCACTGAAGCTTTCTTT.

This chain joins TRBV4-2 and TRBJ1-2, with 8 bases aligning to TRBD1. The junction had 7 bases not matched to a gene; V was cut back by 3 bases and J by 7 bases. This CDR3 is 14 amino acids long. The germline gives CDR1 LGHNA, CDR2 YNFKEQ. The CDR3 spells CASSQDRASGGYTF. The CDR3 DNA reads as TGTGCCAGCAGCCAGGACAGGGCAAGTGGTGGCTACACCTTC.

The chain uses TRBV20-1 and TRBJ1-2; D uncertain. The CDR3 totals 9 residues. Trimming stripped 6 bases from V and 7 bases from J, with 6 bases between. In germline, CDR1 is DFQATT, CDR2 SNEGSKA (reference sequence). The CDR3: CSANPGYTF. In nucleotides, the CDR3 is TGCAGTGCCAATCCTGGCTACACCTTC.

This clone occurred a few times. In nucleotides, the CDR3 is TGTGCCAGCAGCAAAATCACCTCTAGCGGGACAGATACGCAGTATTTT. Protein: CASSKITSSGTDTQYF. V and J are TRBV21-1 and TRBJ2-3; the D segment call TRBD2 is taken from the table without a DNA check. TRBV21-1 is a pseudogene locus. The CDR3 sequence is 16 residues long.

This chain joins TRBV2 and TRBJ1-4, with TRBD1 as a possible D gene (5 bases). The germline V gene has CDR1 SNHLY and CDR2 FYNNEI. The germline V and J ends were trimmed by 4 bases and 8 bases, with 23 bases remaining between them. This CDR3 region has 17 residues. CDR3 sequence reads: CASSARLGASGGEKLFF. The CDR3 nucleotides are TGTGCCAGCAGTGCACGCCTTGGGGCCTCGGGCGGAGAAAAACTGTTTTTT.

V is TRBV5-1 and J is TRBJ2-5; no clear D gene. V lost 2 bases and J lost 4, with 3 bases in between. Germline V gene sequence: CDR1 SGHRS, CDR2 YFSETQ. This CDR3 has 11 residues. The CDR3 spells CASSFSETQYF. The DNA for the CDR3 is TGCGCCAGCAGCTTCTCAGAGACCCAGTACTTC.

J is TRBJ2-4 and V is TRBV2; D is uncertain. V was trimmed by 3 bases and J by 9 bases, leaving 9 bases between them. Germline V gene sequence: CDR1 SNHLY, CDR2 FYNNEI. The CDR3 extends over 12 amino acids. Here the CDR3 reads CASSDDMAIQYF. The CDR3 bases are TGTGCCAGCAGTGACGACATGGCCATTCAGTACTTC.

The chain joins TRBV2 to TRBJ1-1; D not certain. Per germline, CDR1 SNHLY and CDR2 FYNNEI. The CDR3 is 13 amino acids. Trimming shortened V by 8 bases and J by 1 base, and 11 bases separated the two germline ends. For the CDR3, the DNA is TGTGCCAGCCTCGCGATTGGGAACACTGAAGCTTTCTTT. It specifies CASLAIGNTEAFF.

This rearrangement joins TRBV6-5 to TRBJ1-5; TRBD1 might be the D (5 bases). This CDR3 has 14 amino acids. With 7 bases removed from V and 6 bases from J, the gap between germline ends came to 16 bases. Per the germline V gene, CDR1 is MNHEY and CDR2 is SVGAGI. The chain's CDR3 is CASTELTDSQPQHF. CDR3 nucleotide sequence: TGTGCCAGCACGGAATTGACCGACAGTCAGCCCCAGCATTTT.

This chain uses TRBV6-2 or TRBV6-3 with TRBJ1-1; D perhaps matches TRBD1 (6 bases). The ends were cut back, 0 bases at V and 7 bases at J, with 15 bases in the middle. This CDR3 spans 15 amino acids. Germline V gene lookup returns CDR1 MNHEY and CDR2 SVGEGT. The CDR3 here is CASSYSRGAGIEAFF. The DNA for the CDR3 is TGTGCCAGCAGTTACTCGCGGGGGGCGGGGATTGAAGCTTTCTTT.

This clone showed up just once. V is TRBV6-5 and J is TRBJ1-1; D perhaps matches TRBD1 (5 bases). The germline V and J ends were trimmed by 8 bases and 4 bases, with 14 bases remaining between them. CDR3 length: 13 amino acids. CDR1 is MNHEY and CDR2 is SVGAGI in the germline V gene. The CDR3 nucleotides read TGTGCCAGCTCCCCCAGGAGGGGCACTGAAGCTTTCTTT. This codes for CASSPRRGTEAFF.